Listed below are T cell receptor beta chains from one sample, sequenced in a study of shared clonotypes between healthy human individuals. Here immunoSEQ multiplex PCR was the method, and the copy in TCRdb shows in-frame clones only, minus some. The data hold 550,000 to 750,000 clones, with around 92% observed a single time. The sample was naive CD8+ T cells sorted from blood. The receptors come from a man aged 25 to 40 in good health. CDR3s include the opening cysteine and the closing phenylalanine or tryptophan. The order of the fields is V gene, clone size, J gene, D gene, CDR3 protein, CDR3 DNA. A D gene is named only where the DNA matches it firmly. Rows may omit the clone size; those that give it use once, few, many or a size class.

>TRBV7-4|-|TRBJ2-5|TRBD1
CASSLPRTGPYQETQYF
TGTGCCAGCAGCTTGCCCCGGACAGGACCGTACCAAGAGACCCAGTACTTC
>TRBV10-3|-|TRBJ2-1|-
CAISSPGANEQFF
TGTGCCATCAGCAGTCCCGGGGCCAATGAGCAGTTCTTC
>TRBV5-1|-|TRBJ2-7|-
CASSIGLNSEQYF
TGCGCCAGCAGCATCGGGCTAAATAGCGAGCAGTACTTC
>TRBV7-6|few|TRBJ1-2|TRBD1
CASSPVWDRTFHGYTF
TGTGCCAGCAGTCCCGTTTGGGACAGGACTTTCCATGGCTACACCTTC
>TRBV11-3|-|TRBJ2-7|TRBD1
CASSPGTGDHEQYF
TGTGCCAGCAGCCCAGGGACAGGGGACCACGAGCAGTACTTC
>TRBV5-1|-|TRBJ2-1|TRBD2
CASSLGAGGPSKYNEQFF
TGCGCCAGCAGCTTGGGAGCGGGAGGGCCCTCGAAGTACAATGAGCAGTTCTTC
>TRBV13|-|TRBJ2-1|-
CASSPSGDEQFF
TGTGCCAGCAGCCCGTCGGGGGATGAGCAGTTCTTC
>TRBV28|-|TRBJ1-1|TRBD1
CASSPRTGWNTEAFF
TGTGCCAGCAGTCCCCGGACAGGGTGGAACACTGAAGCTTTCTTT
>TRBV29-1|-|TRBJ2-1|TRBD2
CSVERGDSYNEQFF
TGCAGCGTTGAGCGGGGGGACTCCTACAATGAGCAGTTCTTC
>TRBV10-1|-|TRBJ2-1|TRBD2
CASSESAGGGHEQFF
TGCGCCAGCAGTGAGTCGGCGGGGGGGGGCCATGAGCAGTTCTTC
>TRBV7-3|-|TRBJ2-1|TRBD2
CASSPDWGGRDEQFF
TGTGCCAGCAGCCCTGACTGGGGGGGAAGGGATGAGCAGTTCTTC
>TRBV28|few|TRBJ2-7|TRBD2
CASTGTSGRNSYEQYF
TGTGCCAGCACTGGGACTAGCGGCAGGAATTCCTACGAGCAGTACTTC
>TRBV28|-|TRBJ2-7|TRBD2
CASSPGLARSYEQYF
TGTGCCAGCAGTCCGGGACTAGCGCGCTCCTACGAGCAGTACTTC
>TRBV4-1|-|TRBJ2-7|-
CASSQEPRTYEQYF
TGCGCCAGCAGCCAAGAACCCAGGACCTACGAGCAGTACTTC
>TRBV28|-|TRBJ2-7|TRBD1
CASSFPGTGRHEQYF
TGTGCCAGCAGTTTCCCCGGGACAGGGAGGCACGAGCAGTACTTC